This T cell receptor (beta chain) was documented in a study of blood T cell repertoires in COVID-19. Whole-study context: Some COVID-19 samples were acute and others convalescent; all came from the United States, Italy and Spain. From T cells, B-cell-depleted T cells, or PBMCs came the material, which was cDNA or gDNA.

Authors' analysis steps: By means of reference gene primer amplification, nucleated cell counts were estimated. Repertoires were generated with immunoSEQ multiplex PCR, while TCRdb's copy carries only in-frame clones and drops some. The DNA was the basis for D and trimming; V, J and clone size are from that table. The data contain approximately 9,800 clones, about 80% of them singletons. The length of the CDR3 is 13 residues. Trimming removed 2 bases from V and 7 bases from J, with 8 bases in between. Germline V lookup: CDR1 LGHDT, CDR2 YNNKEL (reference sequence). The sample comprised peripheral blood. The TCR originated in a man aged 65 to 79 with active COVID-19. The V and J genes are TRBV3-1 (or the pseudogene TRBV3-2) and TRBJ1-4, with D uncertain. The CDR3: CASSQRLSEKLFF. CDR3 sequence (DNA): TGTGCCAGCAGCCAAAGACTAAGTGAAAAACTGTTTTTT.